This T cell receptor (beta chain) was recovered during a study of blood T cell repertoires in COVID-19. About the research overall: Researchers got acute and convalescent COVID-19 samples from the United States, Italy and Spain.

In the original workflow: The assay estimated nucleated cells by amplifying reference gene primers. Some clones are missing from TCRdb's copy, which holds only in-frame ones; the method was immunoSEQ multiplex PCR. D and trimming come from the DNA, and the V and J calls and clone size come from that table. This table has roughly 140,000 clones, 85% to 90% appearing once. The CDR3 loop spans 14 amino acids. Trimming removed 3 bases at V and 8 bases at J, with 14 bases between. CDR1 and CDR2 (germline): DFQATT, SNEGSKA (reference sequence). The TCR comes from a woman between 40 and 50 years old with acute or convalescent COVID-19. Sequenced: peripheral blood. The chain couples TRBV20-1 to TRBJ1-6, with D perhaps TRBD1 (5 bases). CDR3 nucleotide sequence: TGCAGTGCTAGTAAGACGCTAGGGGATTCACCCCTCCACTTT. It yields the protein CSASKTLGDSPLHF.